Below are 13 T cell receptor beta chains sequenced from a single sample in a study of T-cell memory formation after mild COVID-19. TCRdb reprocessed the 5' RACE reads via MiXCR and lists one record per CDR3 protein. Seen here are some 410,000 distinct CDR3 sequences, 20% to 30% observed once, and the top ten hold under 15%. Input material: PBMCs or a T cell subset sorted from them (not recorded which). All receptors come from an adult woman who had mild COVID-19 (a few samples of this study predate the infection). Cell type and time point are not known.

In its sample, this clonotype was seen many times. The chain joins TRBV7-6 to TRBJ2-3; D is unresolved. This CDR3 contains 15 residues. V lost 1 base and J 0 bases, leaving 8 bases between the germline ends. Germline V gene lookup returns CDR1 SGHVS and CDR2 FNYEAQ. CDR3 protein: CASSLDHLSTDTQYF. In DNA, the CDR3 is TGTGCCAGCAGCTTAGACCACCTTAGCACAGATACGCAGTATTTT.

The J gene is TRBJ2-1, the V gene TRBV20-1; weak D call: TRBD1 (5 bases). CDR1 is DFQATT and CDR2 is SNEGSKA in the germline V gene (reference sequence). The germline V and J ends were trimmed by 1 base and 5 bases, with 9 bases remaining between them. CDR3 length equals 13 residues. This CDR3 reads CSARGGHDNEQFF. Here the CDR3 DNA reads TGCAGTGCTAGAGGGGGCCATGACAATGAGCAGTTCTTC.

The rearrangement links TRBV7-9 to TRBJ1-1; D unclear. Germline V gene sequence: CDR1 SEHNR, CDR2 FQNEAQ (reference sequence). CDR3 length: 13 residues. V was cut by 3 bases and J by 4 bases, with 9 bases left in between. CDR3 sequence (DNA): TGTGCCAGCAGCTTTGCAAGTGGCACTGAAGCTTTCTTT. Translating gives CASSFASGTEAFF. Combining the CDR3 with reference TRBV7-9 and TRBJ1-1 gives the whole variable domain DTGVSQNPRHKITKRGQNVTFRCDPISEHNRLYWYRQTLGQGPEFLTYFQNEAQLEKSRLLSDRFSAERPKGSFSTLEIQRTEQGDSAMYLCASSFASGTEAFFGQGTRLTVV.

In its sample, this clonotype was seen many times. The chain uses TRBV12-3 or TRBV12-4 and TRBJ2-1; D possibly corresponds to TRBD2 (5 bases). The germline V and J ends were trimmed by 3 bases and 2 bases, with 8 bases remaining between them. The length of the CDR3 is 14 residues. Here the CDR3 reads CASSLSGPYNEQFF. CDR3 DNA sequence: TGTGCCAGCAGTTTGAGCGGACCCTACAATGAGCAGTTCTTC.

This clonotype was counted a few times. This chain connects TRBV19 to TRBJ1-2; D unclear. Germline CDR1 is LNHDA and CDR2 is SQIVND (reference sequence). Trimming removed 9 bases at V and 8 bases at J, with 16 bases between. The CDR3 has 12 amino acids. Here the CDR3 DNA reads TGTGCCAGGAGGTACCCTCTGGAGGGCTACACCTTC. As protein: CARRYPLEGYTF.

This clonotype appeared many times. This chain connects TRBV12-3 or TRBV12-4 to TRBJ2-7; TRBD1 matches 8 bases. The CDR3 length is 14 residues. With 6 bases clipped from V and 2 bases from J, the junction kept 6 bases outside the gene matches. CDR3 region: CASSNGQGPYEQYF. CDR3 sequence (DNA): TGTGCCAGCAGCAACGGACAGGGCCCCTACGAGCAGTACTTC.

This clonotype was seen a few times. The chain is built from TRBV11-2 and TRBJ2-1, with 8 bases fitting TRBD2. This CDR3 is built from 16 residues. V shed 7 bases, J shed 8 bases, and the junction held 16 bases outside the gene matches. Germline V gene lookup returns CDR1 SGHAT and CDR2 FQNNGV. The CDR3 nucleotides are TGTGCCAGCAACCATCCCGTGGCGGGGGGCTTGGATGAGCAGTTCTTC. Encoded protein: CASNHPVAGGLDEQFF. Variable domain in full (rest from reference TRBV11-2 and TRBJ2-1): EAGVAQSPRYKIIEKRQSVAFWCNPISGHATLYWYQQILGQGPKLLIQFQNNGVVDDSQLPKDRFSAERLKGVDSTLKIQPAKLEDSAVYLCASNHPVAGGLDEQFFGPGTRLTVL.

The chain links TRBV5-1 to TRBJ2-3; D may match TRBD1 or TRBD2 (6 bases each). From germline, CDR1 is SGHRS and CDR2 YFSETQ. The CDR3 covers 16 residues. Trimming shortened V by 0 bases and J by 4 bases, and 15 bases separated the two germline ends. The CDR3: CASSLGGARGADTQYF. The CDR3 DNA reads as TGCGCCAGCAGCTTGGGGGGGGCGCGAGGAGCAGATACGCAGTATTTT.

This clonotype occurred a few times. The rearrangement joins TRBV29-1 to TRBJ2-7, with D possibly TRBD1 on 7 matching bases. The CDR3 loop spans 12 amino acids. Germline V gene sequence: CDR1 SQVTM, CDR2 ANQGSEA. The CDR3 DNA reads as TGCAGTGCGCGGGACAGCATCTACGAGCAGTACTTC. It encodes CSARDSIYEQYF.

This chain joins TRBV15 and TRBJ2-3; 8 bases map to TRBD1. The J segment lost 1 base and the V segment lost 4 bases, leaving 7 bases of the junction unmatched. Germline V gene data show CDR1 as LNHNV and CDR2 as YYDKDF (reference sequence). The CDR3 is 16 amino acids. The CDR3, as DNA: TGTGCCACCAGCAAGACCCCGACAGGGGGCACAGATACGCAGTATTTT. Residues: CATSKTPTGGTDTQYF.

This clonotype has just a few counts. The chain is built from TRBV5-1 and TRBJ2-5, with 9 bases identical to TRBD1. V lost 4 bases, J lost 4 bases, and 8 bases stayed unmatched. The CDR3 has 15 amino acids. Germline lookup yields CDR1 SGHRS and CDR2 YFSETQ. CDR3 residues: CASSQGTGWTETQYF. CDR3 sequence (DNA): TGCGCCAGCAGCCAGGGGACAGGGTGGACAGAGACCCAGTACTTC.

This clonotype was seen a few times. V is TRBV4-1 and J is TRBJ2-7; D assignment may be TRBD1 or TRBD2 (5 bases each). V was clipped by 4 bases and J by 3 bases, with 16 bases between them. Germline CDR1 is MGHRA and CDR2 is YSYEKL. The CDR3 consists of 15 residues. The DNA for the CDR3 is TGCGCCAGCAGCCTAATTGGGGGAATTGGCTACGAGCAGTACTTC. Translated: CASSLIGGIGYEQYF.

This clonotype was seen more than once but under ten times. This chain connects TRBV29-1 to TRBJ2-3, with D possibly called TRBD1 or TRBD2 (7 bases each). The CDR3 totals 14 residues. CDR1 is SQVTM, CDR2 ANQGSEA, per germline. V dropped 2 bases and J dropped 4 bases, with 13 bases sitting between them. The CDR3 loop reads CSVESPGGADTQYF. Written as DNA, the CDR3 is TGCAGCGTTGAATCCCCAGGGGGGGCAGATACGCAGTATTTT.